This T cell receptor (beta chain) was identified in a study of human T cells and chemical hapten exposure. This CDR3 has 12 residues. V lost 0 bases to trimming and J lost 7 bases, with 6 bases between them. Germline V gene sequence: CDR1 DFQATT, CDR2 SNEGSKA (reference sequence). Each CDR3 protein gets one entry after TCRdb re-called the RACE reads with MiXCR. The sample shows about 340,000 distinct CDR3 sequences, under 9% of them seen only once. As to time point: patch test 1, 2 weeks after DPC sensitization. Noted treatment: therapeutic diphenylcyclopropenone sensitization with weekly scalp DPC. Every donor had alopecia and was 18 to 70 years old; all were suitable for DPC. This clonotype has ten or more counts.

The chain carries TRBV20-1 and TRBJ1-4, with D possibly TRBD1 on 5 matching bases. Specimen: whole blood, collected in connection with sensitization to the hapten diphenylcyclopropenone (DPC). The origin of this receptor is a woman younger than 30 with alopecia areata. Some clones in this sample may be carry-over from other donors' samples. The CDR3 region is CSARDRGEKLFF. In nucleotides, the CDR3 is TGCAGTGCTAGAGATAGGGGTGAAAAACTGTTTTTT.